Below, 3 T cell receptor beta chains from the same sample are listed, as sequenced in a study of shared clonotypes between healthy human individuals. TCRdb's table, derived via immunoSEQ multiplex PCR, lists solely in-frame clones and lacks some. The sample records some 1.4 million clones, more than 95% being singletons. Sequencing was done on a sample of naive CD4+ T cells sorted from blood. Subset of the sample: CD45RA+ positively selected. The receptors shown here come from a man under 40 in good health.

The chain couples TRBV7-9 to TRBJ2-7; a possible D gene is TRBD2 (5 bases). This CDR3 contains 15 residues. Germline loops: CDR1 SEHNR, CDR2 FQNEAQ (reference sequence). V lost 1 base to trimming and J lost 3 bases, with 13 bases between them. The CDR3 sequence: CASSLVQDWLYEQYF. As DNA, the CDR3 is TGTGCCAGCAGCTTAGTCCAGGACTGGCTCTACGAGCAGTACTTC.

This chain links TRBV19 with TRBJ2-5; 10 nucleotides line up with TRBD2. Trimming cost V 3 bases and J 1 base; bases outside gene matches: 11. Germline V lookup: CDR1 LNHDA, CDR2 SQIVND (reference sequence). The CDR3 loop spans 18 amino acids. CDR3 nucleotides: TGTGCCAGTAGTATGCCCCGCTCCGGACTAGCGGCCCAAGAGACCCAGTACTTC. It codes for CASSMPRSGLAAQETQYF.

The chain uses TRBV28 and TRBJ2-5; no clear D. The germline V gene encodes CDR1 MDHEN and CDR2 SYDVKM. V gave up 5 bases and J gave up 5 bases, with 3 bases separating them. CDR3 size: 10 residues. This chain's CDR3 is CASSMETQYF. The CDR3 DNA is TGTGCCAGCAGTATGGAGACCCAGTACTTC.